This entry is about one T cell receptor beta chain. This sample is part of a study of monozygotic twins with inflammatory bowel disease. No DNA is given; TCRdb re-called the 5' RACE reads and lists each CDR3 protein once. Reported are some 100,000 distinct CDR3 sequences; the ten largest clones contain 9.5% to 15%. There are 17 residues in the CDR3. Germline lookup yields CDR1 SGHTA and CDR2 FQGNSA. This TCR was sampled from a human donor with ulcerative colitis or Crohn's disease, or a healthy co-twin of an affected twin (not recorded which). The chain couples TRBV7-2 to TRBJ2-7; the D call of TRBD2 rests on TCRdb alone, since no DNA is present to check it. Sequencing was done on a sample of blood. The CDR3 is CASSLVLGLAGAYEQYF. Based on the CDR3 plus reference TRBV7-2 and TRBJ2-7, the full variable domain is GAGVSQSPSNKVTEKGKDVELRCDPISGHTALYWYRQSLGQGLEFLIYFQGNSAPDKSGLPSDRFSAERTGGSVSTLTIQRTQQEDSAVYLCASSLVLGLAGAYEQYFGPGTRLTVT.